The next 14 T cell receptor beta chains were all read from a single sample in a study of blood T cells in healthy people across ages. The authors ran a second PCR of about 6 to 11 cycles using a sample-barcoded 5' primer and a J-beta primer mix. TCRdb re-called the 5' RACE reads with MiXCR, one entry per CDR3 protein. The sample shows about 930,000 distinct CDR3 sequences, just under 30% of them seen only once. This same sample was also taken into another study, of T cells of mothers and their children.

Sequencing input: blood. These receptors came from a woman aged 35 to 49 in good health.

CDR3 sequence reads: CASSFNPESLLAKNIQYF. In DNA, the CDR3 is TGTGCCAGCAGTTTTAATCCGGAAAGTCTACTAGCCAAAAACATTCAGTACTTC. The rearrangement joins TRBV28 to TRBJ2-4; D remains unclear. This CDR3 is 18 amino acids long. Germline V CDR1 and CDR2: MDHEN, SYDVKM. Between the trimmed V and J ends, which lost 3 bases and 0 bases, there was a span of 18 bases.

This clonotype was counted many times. The chain uses TRBV7-3 and TRBJ2-3; 10 positions match TRBD2. CDR1 and CDR2 from the germline V gene are SGHTA and FQGTGA. CDR3 length: 15 amino acids. With 5 bases clipped from V and 3 bases from J, the junction kept 5 bases outside the gene matches. CDR3 protein: CASSQRGGRTDTQYF. CDR3 nucleotides: TGTGCCAGCAGCCAGCGGGGGGGCCGGACAGATACGCAGTATTTT.

The CDR3 sequence: CASNNRGRGNEQFF. DNA for the CDR3: TGCGCCAGCAACAACCGGGGCAGGGGGAATGAGCAGTTCTTC. The gene calls are TRBV4-1 and TRBJ2-1, with TRBD1 matching 7 bases. The CDR3 spans 14 residues. From germline, CDR1 is MGHRA and CDR2 YSYEKL. Trimming cost V 7 bases and J 7 bases; bases outside gene matches: 10.

A remark on this clonotype: It may be a read error: a sequence one base away is much more abundant. The rearrangement uses TRBV5-5 and TRBJ2-7; D is undetermined. The V end was cut by 5 bases, the J end by 5 bases, with 14 bases between. The CDR3 runs to 13 residues. CDR1 is SGHKS, CDR2 YYEKEE, per germline (reference sequence). The CDR3 region has the DNA TGTGCCAGCAGTGATCGGACGGCCCACGAGCAGTACTTC. This sequence encodes CASSDRTAHEQYF. Together with reference TRBV5-5 and TRBJ2-7, the CDR3 gives the full variable domain: DAGVTQSPTHLIKTRGQQVTLRCSPISGHKSVSWYQQVLGQGPQFIFQYYEKEERGRGNFPDRFSARQFPNYSSELNVNALLLGDSALYLCASSDRTAHEQYFGPGTRLTVT.

The gene calls are TRBV4-2 and TRBJ2-1; 7 bases fit TRBD2. Trimming cost V 5 bases and J 2 bases; bases outside gene matches: 6. The CDR3 spans 15 residues. Germline V gene data show CDR1 as LGHNA and CDR2 as YNFKEQ. This CDR3 is CASSEGLDTYNEQFF. The CDR3 nucleotides read TGTGCCAGCAGCGAAGGACTAGATACCTACAATGAGCAGTTCTTC.

Regarding this clonotype: Possible read error: a much larger clone is one base away. J is TRBJ2-3 and V is TRBV4-1; maybe TRBD2 (6 bases). Germline lookup yields CDR1 MGHRA and CDR2 YSYEKL. This CDR3 has 15 amino acids. The CDR3 DNA reads as TGCGCCAACAGCCAAGATCGGACTAACACAGATACGCAGTATTTT. Translated: CANSQDRTNTDTQYF.

This clonotype was observed a few times. The chain uses TRBV28 and TRBJ2-1; D uncertain. CDR1 is MDHEN and CDR2 is SYDVKM in the germline V gene. The CDR3 is made up of 16 amino acids. The ends were cut back, 6 bases at V and 0 bases at J, with 15 bases in the middle. CDR3 DNA sequence: TGTGCCAGCAGCCTCCCGCTAGTTGGCTCCTACAATGAGCAGTTCTTC. This encodes CASSLPLVGSYNEQFF.

V usage is TRBV24-1 and J usage is TRBJ2-1; 10 bases align to TRBD1. With V trimmed by 3 bases and J by 7 bases, 5 bases remained unmatched. The CDR3 covers 15 residues. The V gene's germline CDR1 is KGHDR and CDR2 SFDVKD. Written as DNA, the CDR3 is TGTGCCACCAGTGATCCGCGACAGGGGGCTAATGAGCAGTTCTTC. The encoded protein is CATSDPRQGANEQFF.

About this clonotype: A single base separates this from a much larger clone, so it may be a read error. J is TRBJ2-1 and V is TRBV9; 7 nucleotides line up with TRBD2. The J call may be faulty, since TRBJ2-7 better matches the DNA end. This CDR3 has 16 amino acids. The germline CDR1 and CDR2 sequences are SGDLS and YYNGEE. The CDR3 loop is CASSVEAVGGCYEQYF. For the CDR3, the DNA is TGTGCCAGCAGCGTAGAGGCCGTCGGGGGGTGCTACGAGCAGTACTTC.

This clonotype has just a few counts. The chain joins TRBV9 to TRBJ2-3, with D tentatively TRBD2 (6 bases). Trimming cost V 2 bases and J 5 bases, with 15 bases left between them. Germline values: CDR1 SGDLS, CDR2 YYNGEE. This CDR3 contains 15 residues. CDR3 DNA sequence: TGTGCCAGCAGCGTTTTCGGGGACTTGGGAGATACGCAGTATTTT. It translates to CASSVFGDLGDTQYF.

Details on this clonotype: The junction departs from the called germline gene at one end, perhaps through a read error. This chain links TRBV20-1 with TRBJ1-5; D is perhaps TRBD1 (6 bases). Germline CDR1 DFQATT, CDR2 SNEGSKA (reference sequence). This CDR3 spans 16 amino acids. This CDR3 reads CSARAGAGGRNQPQHF. Written as DNA, the CDR3 is TGCAGTGCTAGAGCTGGAGCCGGGGGGCGCAACCAGCCCCAGCATTTT.

This chain links TRBV3-1 with TRBJ1-2; a weak D match, TRBD1 (5 bases). Trimming shortened V by 3 bases and J by 7 bases, and 15 bases separated the two germline ends. Germline-derived CDR1 and CDR2 are LGHDT and YNNKEL (reference sequence). The CDR3 contains 14 residues. CDR3 sequence: CASSQDIRGFGYTF. The DNA of the CDR3 is TGTGCCAGCAGCCAGGACATCCGGGGTTTTGGCTACACCTTC. The variable domain in full, with the rest retrieved from reference TRBV3-1 and TRBJ1-2, is DTAVSQTPKYLVTQMGNDKSIKCEQNLGHDTMYWYKQDSKKFLKIMFSYNNKELIINETVPNRFSPKSPDKAHLNLHINSLELGDSAVYFCASSQDIRGFGYTFGSGTRLTVV.

The J gene is TRBJ1-5, the V gene TRBV7-9; D ambiguous. With 1 base removed from V and 12 bases from J, the gap between germline ends came to 10 bases. CDR3 length: 12 amino acids. From germline, CDR1 is SEHNR and CDR2 FQNEAQ (reference sequence). CDR3 region: CASSLESGNQHF. As DNA, the CDR3 is TGTGCCAGCAGCTTAGAGTCCGGCAACCAGCATTTT.

The rearrangement links TRBV12-3 or TRBV12-4 to TRBJ1-2, with D possibly matching TRBD1 (5 bases). Trimming took 6 bases from V and 7 from J, leaving 15 bases between them. The CDR3 totals 13 residues. Here the CDR3 DNA reads TGTGCCAGCAGCAGGGCAGGGACGAGTGGCTACACCTTC. Amino acid sequence: CASSRAGTSGYTF.